This T cell receptor beta chain derives from a study of T cell responses to AZD1222 COVID-19 vaccine. TCRdb's copy holds only in-frame clones and misses some; the assay was immunoSEQ multiplex PCR. The sample lists 200,000 or so clones, 94% occurring once. The table lists this clone with a count of one. Its antigen is undetermined. Study-wide points: Sampled repertoires all dated from after the peak T cell response. There were vaccine-associated CD4 TCRs across spike, dominant at 160-218 and 743-854.

The CDR3 length is 10 residues. Germline CDR1 and CDR2: SQVTM and ANQGSEA. Between the trimmed V and J ends, which lost 3 bases and 11 bases, there was a span of 10 bases. The chain has TRBV29-1 and TRBJ1-1; D is undetermined. This material consisted of peripheral blood, taken on day 0 of AZD1222 vaccination. This TCR was recovered from an adult in good health. The CDR3 nucleotides read TGCAGCGTTGACGGGGAGGCGGCTTTCTTT. Its translation: CSVDGEAAFF.